This T cell receptor beta chain appears in the sequencing data of a study of T-cell memory formation after mild COVID-19. Overall study context: In these data, TCR clusters were largely donor specific. Study-wide findings and caveats: Cross-reactive memory apparently joined, as some responding clones appeared in pre-infection memory. The study found balanced CD4/CD8 in clones contracting day 15 to 85 and a CD4+ lean in later expanders.

This clonotype appeared many times. No antigen is known for it. In germline, CDR1 is SEHNR, CDR2 FQNEAQ (reference sequence). V was pared by 5 bases and J by 1 base, with 3 bases of the junction left unmatched. This CDR3 region has 14 residues. Constant-segment primers served in 5'RACE that generated TCR alpha and TCR beta cDNA libraries bearing sample barcodes and UMIs. In TCRdb, the 5' RACE reads were re-called with MiXCR into one record per CDR3 protein. The profile covers about 35,000 distinct CDR3 sequences, with more than 20% appearing a single time and 1.5% to 1.9% taken by the ten largest. The J gene is TRBJ1-2, the V gene TRBV7-9; 8 nucleotides agree with TRBD1. The source material was PBMCs or a T cell subset sorted from them (not recorded which). The TCR sequence derives from an adult who had mild COVID-19 (a few samples of this study predate the infection). Cell type and time point are not known. CDR3 protein: CASSQTGDNYGYTF. CDR3 sequence (DNA): TGTGCCAGCAGCCAGACAGGGGATAACTATGGCTACACCTTC.